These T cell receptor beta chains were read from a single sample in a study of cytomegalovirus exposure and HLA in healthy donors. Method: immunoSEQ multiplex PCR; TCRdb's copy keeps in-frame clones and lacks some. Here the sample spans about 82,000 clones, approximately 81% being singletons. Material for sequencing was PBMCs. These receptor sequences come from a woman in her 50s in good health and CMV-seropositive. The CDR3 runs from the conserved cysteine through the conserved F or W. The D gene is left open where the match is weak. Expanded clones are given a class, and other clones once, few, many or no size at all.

CDR3nt: TGTGCCAGCAGCTCGCCCCCCATAGCGGGAGGAAGAAGGTATGAGCAGTTCTTC
CDR3aa: CASSSPPIAGGRRYEQFF
v_gene: TRBV7-9
abundance: -
d_gene: TRBD2
j_gene: TRBJ2-1

CDR3nt: TGTGCCAGCAGCTTAAGTCGGGCGGGTGAGCAGTTCTTC
CDR3aa: CASSLSRAGEQFF
v_gene: TRBV7-8
abundance: -
d_gene: -
j_gene: TRBJ2-1

CDR3nt: TGTGCCACCGGGACAGGGGGCACAGATACGCAGTATTTT
CDR3aa: CATGTGGTDTQYF
v_gene: TRBV15
abundance: -
d_gene: TRBD1
j_gene: TRBJ2-3

CDR3nt: TGTGCCAGCCGGGGGGGGACAGGGTTAACCTACGAGCAGTACTTC
CDR3aa: CASRGGTGLTYEQYF
v_gene: TRBV6-5
abundance: -
d_gene: -
j_gene: TRBJ2-7

CDR3nt: TGTGCCAGCAGCACTCCCACCCGGCCCCAGCATTTT
CDR3aa: CASSTPTRPQHF
v_gene: TRBV28
abundance: -
d_gene: -
j_gene: TRBJ1-5

CDR3nt: TGTGCCAGTAGATGGGGACAGGGGTTTAGTGAGCAGTTCTTC
CDR3aa: CASRWGQGFSEQFF
v_gene: TRBV11-2
abundance: -
d_gene: TRBD1
j_gene: TRBJ2-1

CDR3nt: TGCAGCGTTGACCCCACAGGACAGGGGAACCAAGCTTTCTTT
CDR3aa: CSVDPTGQGNQAFF
v_gene: TRBV29-1
abundance: once
d_gene: TRBD1
j_gene: TRBJ1-1

CDR3nt: TGTGCCAGCAGTTCGACAGATCATGGAAACACCATATATTTT
CDR3aa: CASSSTDHGNTIYF
v_gene: TRBV28
abundance: -
d_gene: -
j_gene: TRBJ1-3

CDR3nt: TGTGCCAGCAGCTTAATACACAAAGATGGCTACACCTTC
CDR3aa: CASSLIHKDGYTF
v_gene: TRBV7-2
abundance: -
d_gene: -
j_gene: TRBJ1-2

CDR3nt: TGTGCCAGCAGCCCCAATGGGGGGGTTGAGACCCAGTACTTC
CDR3aa: CASSPNGGVETQYF
v_gene: TRBV7-6
abundance: -
d_gene: TRBD2
j_gene: TRBJ2-5

CDR3nt: TGTGCCAGTAGTATTGACGGGTATTACAATGAGCAGTTCTTC
CDR3aa: CASSIDGYYNEQFF
v_gene: TRBV19
abundance: once
d_gene: -
j_gene: TRBJ2-1